A single sample gave rise to the 21 T cell receptor beta chains below, sequenced in a study of T-cell reconstitution after alpha-beta-depleted transplantation in children. Molecular barcoding with unique molecular identifiers was used for the TCRbeta library. Each CDR3 protein is one row after TCRdb ran MiXCR on the PCR reads. The repertoire holds about 610,000 distinct CDR3 sequences, with about 10% as singletons. The sample consisted of PBMCs from the stem cell graft donor, taken from the stem cell graft. These receptors were obtained from a human donor who donated a stem cell graft to a child with acute myeloid leukemia.

In its sample, this clonotype was seen many times. This rearrangement joins TRBV14 to TRBJ2-1, with D uncertain. This CDR3 contains 14 residues. The ends were cut back, 4 bases at V and 0 bases at J, with 7 bases in the middle. CDR1 and CDR2 from the germline V gene are SGHDN and FVKESK. The DNA for the CDR3 is TGTGCCAGCAGCCCCACGTACTCCTACAATGAGCAGTTCTTC. Its protein product is CASSPTYSYNEQFF.

A remark on this clonotype: At one boundary the junction diverges from the germline segment, which might be a read error. V usage is TRBV29-1 and J usage is TRBJ2-1, with D possibly matching TRBD2 (6 bases). The CDR3 contains 16 residues. Looked up from germline, CDR1 is SQVTM and CDR2 is ANQGSEA. The CDR3 sequence is CSVEVGGLVSYNKQFF. The DNA of the CDR3 is TGCAGCGTTGAAGTGGGAGGACTCGTCTCCTACAATAAGCAGTTCTTC.

There are a few counts of this clonotype. The chain is built from TRBV7-3 and TRBJ2-3, with 7 bases fitting TRBD1. The length of the CDR3 is 16 residues. Germline V gene lookup returns CDR1 SGHTA and CDR2 FQGTGA. The ends lost 0 bases at V and 2 bases at J; junction bases unmatched: 5. The CDR3 DNA reads TGTGCCAGCAGCTTAACGGGACAGCCATCCACAGATACGCAGTATTTT. This codes for CASSLTGQPSTDTQYF.

This clonotype was recorded a few times. V gene TRBV29-1 combines with J gene TRBJ2-5, with 7 nucleotides matching TRBD1. Per germline, CDR1 SQVTM and CDR2 ANQGSEA. The CDR3 length is 12 residues. With V trimmed by 4 bases and J by 4 bases, 3 bases remained unmatched. The CDR3 nucleotides read TGCAGCGTTGGTGCAGGGGGAGAGACCCAGTACTTC. Protein product: CSVGAGGETQYF.

This clonotype showed up many times. The chain recombines TRBV7-9 with TRBJ2-5; D gene uncertain. The V end was cut by 2 bases, the J end by 4 bases, with 11 bases between. This CDR3 is built from 14 residues. Germline V gene data show CDR1 as SEHNR and CDR2 as FQNEAQ (reference sequence). The CDR3 DNA follows: TGTGCCAGCAGCTTAACACCAGGTTCAGAGACCCAGTACTTC. Translated: CASSLTPGSETQYF. Filled out from reference TRBV7-9 and TRBJ2-5, the complete variable domain reads DTGVSQNPRHKITKRGQNVTFRCDPISEHNRLYWYRQTLGQGPEFLTYFQNEAQLEKSRLLSDRFSAERPKGSFSTLEIQRTEQGDSAMYLCASSLTPGSETQYFGPGTRLLVL.

J is TRBJ2-7 and V is TRBV6-2 or TRBV6-3, with 8 positions matching TRBD2. CDR3 length: 15 residues. Per germline, CDR1 MNHEY and CDR2 SVGEGT. J was trimmed by 7 bases and V by 5 bases; bases with no gene match: 13. DNA of the CDR3: TGTGCCAGCAGTCCCGGGGGGGCGCTTCTGGGAGAGCAGTACTTC. Residues: CASSPGGALLGEQYF.

There are a few counts of this clonotype. The rearrangement joins TRBV27 to TRBJ2-5, with D unresolved. Trimming stripped 7 bases from V and 4 bases from J, with 16 bases between. This CDR3 spans 14 amino acids. Germline CDR1 is MNHEY and CDR2 is SMNVEV (reference sequence). CDR3 DNA: TGTGCCAGCAAGGGCCTAGACAACGGAGAGACCCAGTACTTC. Protein sequence: CASKGLDNGETQYF.

This chain connects TRBV29-1 to TRBJ2-1, with D unclear. CDR1 and CDR2 from the germline V gene are SQVTM and ANQGSEA. This CDR3 contains 10 residues. The germline V and J ends were trimmed by 8 bases and 4 bases, with 6 bases remaining between them. The CDR3 here is CSTVYNEQFF. The CDR3, as DNA: TGCAGCACGGTTTACAATGAGCAGTTCTTC.

Details on this clonotype: A single base separates this from a much larger clone, so it may be a read error. The rearrangement links TRBV29-1 to TRBJ2-7; D not certain. The CDR3 is 12 residues long. Between the trimmed V and J ends, which lost 2 bases and 6 bases, there was a span of 11 bases. CDR1 and CDR2 from the germline V gene are SQVTM and ANQGSEA. The CDR3 region is CSVEWSSGEQYF. The CDR3 bases are TGCAGCGTTGAATGGTCGTCGGGCGAGCAGTACTTC.

This clonotype was detected a few times. This chain joins TRBV29-1 and TRBJ1-2; 7 nucleotides align to TRBD1. The CDR3 length is 12 residues. V gave up 7 bases and J gave up 1 base; unmatched junction bases: 3. Germline loops: CDR1 SQVTM, CDR2 ANQGSEA. The DNA of the CDR3 is TGCAGCGGTGGACAGGATAACTATGGCTACACCTTC. Amino acids: CSGGQDNYGYTF.

Comments on this clonotype: A read error may account for a junction end that differs from germline. V and J are TRBV5-1 and TRBJ2-2; perhaps TRBD2 as D (5 bases). The CDR3 runs 12 residues. Germline V gene sequence: CDR1 SGHRS, CDR2 YFSETQ. The CDR3 spells CASSTPTGEPFF. The CDR3 DNA is TGCGCCAGCAGCACCCCCACCGGGGAGCCGTTTTTT.

This sequence joins TRBV20-1 and TRBJ1-6; D is unresolved. The germline V gene has CDR1 DFQATT and CDR2 SNEGSKA (reference sequence). The CDR3 runs 16 residues. Trimming removed 0 bases at V and 6 bases at J, with 15 bases between. The CDR3 DNA is TGCAGTGCTAGAGATGGAGAGCAAGTGGGTAATTCACCCCTCCACTTT. It codes for CSARDGEQVGNSPLHF.

The chain recombines TRBV15 with TRBJ1-5, with D possibly being TRBD1 (5 bases). This CDR3 is 18 amino acids long. The V end was cut by 0 bases, the J end by 2 bases, with 17 bases between. Germline values: CDR1 LNHNV, CDR2 YYDKDF (reference sequence). The DNA for the CDR3 is TGTGCCACCAGCAGAGATGGGGGGTACGGAAGAGGCAATCAGCCCCAGCATTTT. It is translated as CATSRDGGYGRGNQPQHF. Full variable domain (remainder filled in from reference TRBV15 and TRBJ1-5): DAMVIQNPRYQVTQFGKPVTLSCSQTLNHNVMYWYQQKSSQAPKLLFHYYDKDFNNEADTPDNFQSRRPNTSFCFLDIRSPGLGDTAMYLCATSRDGGYGRGNQPQHFGDGTRLSIL.

This clonotype was recorded a few times. V is TRBV20-1 and J is TRBJ2-7; TRBD2 is a possible D gene (6 bases). Per the germline V gene, CDR1 is DFQATT and CDR2 is SNEGSKA (reference sequence). CDR3 length equals 12 residues. V shed 6 bases and J shed 3 bases, with 12 bases lying between them. CDR3 amino acids: CSAKTTSYEQYF. DNA for the CDR3: TGCAGTGCCAAAACGACTAGCTACGAGCAGTACTTC.

V usage is TRBV5-1 and J usage is TRBJ2-2, with TRBD2 as a possible D gene (5 bases). The V gene lost 1 base and the J gene lost 2 bases, with 12 bases spanning the gap. The germline CDR1 and CDR2 sequences are SGHRS and YFSETQ. This CDR3 is 16 amino acids long. The CDR3 DNA follows: TGCGCCAGCAGCTTGAGTTCCAGCGGTAACACCGGGGAGCTGTTTTTT. Encoded protein: CASSLSSSGNTGELFF.

This rearrangement joins TRBV5-6 to TRBJ2-7; D may match TRBD1 or TRBD2 (7 bases each). This CDR3 is 15 amino acids long. The V end lost 2 bases, the J end lost 0 bases, and 12 bases lay between the germline ends. CDR1 and CDR2 (germline): SGHDT, YYEEEE. The CDR3 DNA sequence: TGTGCCAGCAGCTTCGCAGGGGGGGCCTCCTACGAGCAGTACTTC. It translates to CASSFAGGASYEQYF.

The CDR3 DNA follows: TGCAGTGCTAGGGACCGGGTTGGGTCACCCCTCCACTTT. This encodes CSARDRVGSPLHF. The J gene is TRBJ1-6, the V gene TRBV20-1; D not resolved. CDR1 and CDR2 from the germline V gene are DFQATT and SNEGSKA (reference sequence). CDR3 length: 13 amino acids. V shed 3 bases and J shed 10 bases, with 13 bases lying between them.

This chain connects TRBV7-3 to TRBJ2-3; D remains unclear. The V end was cut by 2 bases, the J end by 5 bases, with 11 bases between. The germline CDR1 and CDR2 sequences are SGHTA and FQGTGA. This CDR3 spans 14 amino acids. The DNA of the CDR3 is TGTGCCAGCAGCTTAGAAGCTAAAGTAGATACGCAGTATTTT. It yields the protein CASSLEAKVDTQYF.

The table lists this clonotype with a few counts. The J gene is TRBJ1-5, the V gene TRBV7-6, with a tentative D call TRBD1 (6 bases). The CDR3 totals 17 residues. Trimming removed 2 bases at V and 1 base at J, with 15 bases between. Per the germline V gene, CDR1 is SGHVS and CDR2 is FNYEAQ. This chain's CDR3 is CASSLWRGDLSNQPQHF. The DNA of the CDR3 is TGTGCCAGCAGCTTATGGAGGGGGGATTTGAGCAATCAGCCCCAGCATTTT.

This sequence joins TRBV5-1 and TRBJ2-7; 10 nucleotides agree with TRBD2. Trimming removed 1 base from V and 3 bases from J; junction bases left unmatched: 7. This CDR3 region has 16 residues. Germline CDR1 is SGHRS and CDR2 is YFSETQ. The CDR3 loop reads CASSLTIAGGLYEQYF. In DNA form, the CDR3 reads TGCGCCAGCAGCTTGACCATAGCGGGAGGTCTCTACGAGCAGTACTTC.

The chain employs TRBV6-1 and TRBJ1-2; the D is unclear. The ends were cut back, 9 bases at V and 2 bases at J, with 10 bases in the middle. The CDR3 runs 12 residues. The germline V gene has CDR1 MNHNS and CDR2 SASEGT. This CDR3 is CASTDTNYGYTF. The CDR3, as DNA: TGTGCCAGTACCGACACCAACTATGGCTACACCTTC.